This is a list of T cell receptor beta chains from one sample in a study of blood T cell repertoires in COVID-19. Libraries were prepared by immunoSEQ multiplex PCR; TCRdb keeps only in-frame clonotypes and omits some of them. The table records roughly 200,000 clones, around four fifths of them present only once. The specimen sequenced was peripheral blood. Receptor source: a woman aged 40 to 49 with COVID-19, enrolled during active disease. Each CDR3 is given with its conserved first and last residue. The D gene is left open where the match is weak. Clone size appears in some rows only: once, few, many, or a class for an expanded clone.

D,V,size,J,DNA,CDR3
TRBD1,TRBV18,-,TRBJ2-7,TGTGCCAGCTCACCCGGCGGACAGGGCTACGAGCAGTACTTC,CASSPGGQGYEQYF
-,TRBV11-1,-,TRBJ2-1,TGTGCCAGCAGCTTTGGGGGACTTCTACGGCGGGAGCAGTTCTTC,CASSFGGLLRREQFF
TRBD1,TRBV28,-,TRBJ2-7,TGTGCCAGCAGTTTATGGCGACAGGGGGCGATGGGCTACGAGCAGTACTTC,CASSLWRQGAMGYEQYF
-,TRBV10-1,few,TRBJ1-6,TGCGCCAGCAGTAGGGGTTTTAATTCACCCCTCCACTTT,CASSRGFNSPLHF
-,TRBV28,-,TRBJ2-7,TGTGCCAGCAGTTTATTAGTACTAGCCTACGAGCAGTACTTC,CASSLLVLAYEQYF
-,TRBV15,-,TRBJ1-5,TGTGCCACCAGTGTGGACAGTGAAACCAATCAGCCCCAGCATTTT,CATSVDSETNQPQHF
-,TRBV29-1,-,TRBJ2-3,TGCAGCGTTGAAGAAGGACGGAGGAGCACAGATACGCAGTATTTT,CSVEEGRRSTDTQYF
-,TRBV5-5,-,TRBJ2-5,TGTGCCAGTAGCGGAGTTTTCGAGACCCAGTACTTC,CASSGVFETQYF
TRBD2,TRBV28,-,TRBJ2-7,TGTGCCAGCAGAAGTCGACTAGCGGGGTACGAGCAGTACTTC,CASRSRLAGYEQYF
TRBD2,TRBV5-4,once,TRBJ2-7,TGTGCCAGCAGCTTGGCAATAGCGGGGAGCTACGAGCAGTACTTC,CASSLAIAGSYEQYF
-,TRBV6-5,-,TRBJ2-2,TGTGCCAGCAGTTACTTCGACGGAAGCGCCGGGGAGCTGTTTTTT,CASSYFDGSAGELFF
TRBD1,TRBV28,-,TRBJ1-4,TGTGCCAGCACCTTGACAGGGGTTAATGAAAAACTGTTTTTT,CASTLTGVNEKLFF
-,TRBV9,-,TRBJ2-3,TGTGCCAGCAGCGTAAGTCACAGTCTTCTCACAGATACGCAGTATTTT,CASSVSHSLLTDTQYF
-,TRBV6-1,once,TRBJ1-1,TGTGCCAGCAGTGAAGGGAGGGTTAATTCAGCTGAAGCTTTCTTT,CASSEGRVNSAEAFF
-,TRBV29-1,-,TRBJ2-7,TGCAGCGTTGGAGGGCAGGGGCTCTACGAGCAGTACTTC,CSVGGQGLYEQYF
-,TRBV9,-,TRBJ2-1,TGTGCCAGCAGCGACGGCGGCCCGGGGACTCCTGGGCAGTTCTTC,CASSDGGPGTPGQFF
-,TRBV6-5,-,TRBJ1-2,TGTGCCAGCACTTCTGCCGGGATGTACTATGGCTACACCTTC,CASTSAGMYYGYTF
-,TRBV9,-,TRBJ2-7,TGTGCCAGCAGCGACCGGGACTGGCCTTCCGAGCAGTACTTC,CASSDRDWPSEQYF
-,TRBV5-4,-,TRBJ2-7,TGTGCCAGCACATTAGGTGCGGGCTACGAGCAGTACTTC,CASTLGAGYEQYF
TRBD2,TRBV5-6,-,TRBJ2-3,TGTGCCAGCAGCTTGGCCGGGACTAGCGGGGCGACAGATACGCAGTATTTT,CASSLAGTSGATDTQYF
TRBD2,TRBV9,-,TRBJ2-2,TGTGCCAGCAGCCCTAGGACTAGCAACACCGGGGAGCTGTTTTTT,CASSPRTSNTGELFF
-,TRBV18,-,TRBJ1-6,TGTGCCAGCTCACCGGCCAGAGGGGGTTCACCCCTCCACTTT,CASSPARGGSPLHF
-,TRBV19,-,TRBJ1-1,TGTGCCAGTAGTATAGATCCACAGGCGTCAGAAGCTTTCTTT,CASSIDPQASEAFF
-,TRBV18,-,TRBJ2-1,TGTGCCAGCTCACCAGGTCGGGAAGGGCAGTTCTTC,CASSPGREGQFF
TRBD1,TRBV10-3,once,TRBJ2-5,TGTGCCATCAGTATGGGACAGCTCCAAGAGACCCAGTACTTC,CAISMGQLQETQYF
TRBD2,TRBV18,-,TRBJ2-1,TGTGCCAGCTCACCACTGACTAGCGGGGGGTCCTACAATGAGCAGTTCTTC,CASSPLTSGGSYNEQFF
-,TRBV6-5,-,TRBJ2-3,TGTGCCAGCAGCCCGATCGGGATTACAGATACGCAGTATTTT,CASSPIGITDTQYF
-,TRBV24-1,few,TRBJ2-2,TGTGCCACCAGTGATACCTTCAGGGTAACCGGGGAGCTGTTTTTT,CATSDTFRVTGELFF